This T cell receptor beta chain was profiled in a study of shared T cell receptors in the human thymus. Germline V gene lookup returns CDR1 SGHTS and CDR2 YDEGEE. This CDR3 has 15 residues. V trimming: 4 bases; J trimming: 4 bases; junction bases outside the gene matches: 9. Profiled with immunoSEQ multiplex PCR; TCRdb holds only in-frame clones, not every one. The repertoire consists of about 500,000 clones, with 70% to 80% occurring once and the leading ten covering 0.013%. A further study also used this sample, focusing on human thymus T cells. That study adds: Thymus tissue for the work was resected from patients undergoing corrective heart surgery. Apparent skewing of V and J gene usage characterized both thymic and blood repertoires.

The chain links TRBV5-8 to TRBJ2-3, with TRBD2 matching over 7 bases. The receptor was derived from a boy younger than two with a congenital heart defect. Sequencing was carried out using thymocytes. DNA of the CDR3: TGTGCCAGCAGCGGGAGGGACGCCGGGCCAGATACGCAGTATTTT. Protein product: CASSGRDAGPDTQYF.